This T cell receptor (beta chain) was observed in a study of blood T cells in healthy people across ages. Overall study results and limits: It was found that TCR beta diversity correlated strongly with the percentage of naive T cells.

This clonotype came up a few times. Its antigen is currently unknown. The V end was cut by 7 bases, the J end by 5 bases, with 11 bases between. CDR3 length: 11 amino acids. CDR1 is SQVTM and CDR2 is ANQGSEA in the germline V gene. Using a J-beta primer mix together with a sample-barcoded 5' primer, a second PCR was run for roughly 6 to 12 cycles. MiXCR, run by TCRdb on the 5' RACE reads, gives a single entry per CDR3 protein. The sample has roughly 800,000 distinct CDR3 sequences, 58% seen once. The receptor's source is a man aged 30-40 years in good health. The rearrangement links TRBV29-1 to TRBJ2-5; TRBD1 might be the D (5 bases). Sequencing was done on a sample of blood. The CDR3 spells CSARYRETQYF. The CDR3 DNA reads TGCAGCGCACGGTACAGGGAGACCCAGTACTTC. Drawing the rest from reference TRBV29-1 and TRBJ2-5, the complete variable domain is SAVISQKPSRDICQRGTSLTIQCQVDSQVTMMFWYRQQPGQSLTLIATANQGSEATYESGFVIDKFPISRPNLTFSTLTVSNMSPEDSSIYLCSARYRETQYFGPGTRLLVL.